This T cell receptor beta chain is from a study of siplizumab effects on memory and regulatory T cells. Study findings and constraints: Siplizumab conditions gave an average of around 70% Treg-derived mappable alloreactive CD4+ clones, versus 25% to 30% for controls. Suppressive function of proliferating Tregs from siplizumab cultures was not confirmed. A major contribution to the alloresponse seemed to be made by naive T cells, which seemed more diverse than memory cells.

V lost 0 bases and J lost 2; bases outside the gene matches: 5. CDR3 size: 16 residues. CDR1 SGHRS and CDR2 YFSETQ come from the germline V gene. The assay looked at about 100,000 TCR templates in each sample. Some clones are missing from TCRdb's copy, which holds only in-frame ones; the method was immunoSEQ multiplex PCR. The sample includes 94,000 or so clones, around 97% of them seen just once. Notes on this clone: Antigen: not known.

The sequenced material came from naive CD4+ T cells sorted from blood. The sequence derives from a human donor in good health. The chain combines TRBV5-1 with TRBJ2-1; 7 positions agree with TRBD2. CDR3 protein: CASSLAPGLAYNEQFF. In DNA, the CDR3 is TGCGCCAGCAGCTTGGCACCCGGACTAGCCTACAATGAGCAGTTCTTC.